This T cell receptor beta chain was documented in a study of control samples from healthy donors and cancer patients. The protocol was immunoSEQ multiplex PCR, while the TCRdb copy is restricted to in-frame clones and leaves out a portion. The sample lists tens of thousands of clones; roughly nine tenths were seen once. The clonotype originates from a woman aged 25 to 39 in good health. The sequencing input was blood.

The CDR3 spells CASSLNGGQGGFGYTF. Here the CDR3 DNA reads TGTGCCAGCAGCTTAAATGGAGGACAGGGAGGCTTCGGCTACACCTTC. The rearrangement joins TRBV7-3 to TRBJ1-2; 8 bases map to TRBD1. The CDR3 consists of 16 residues. The trim removed 1 base at V and 8 bases at J, leaving 12 bases unmatched. CDR1 SGHTA and CDR2 FQGTGA come from the germline V gene.